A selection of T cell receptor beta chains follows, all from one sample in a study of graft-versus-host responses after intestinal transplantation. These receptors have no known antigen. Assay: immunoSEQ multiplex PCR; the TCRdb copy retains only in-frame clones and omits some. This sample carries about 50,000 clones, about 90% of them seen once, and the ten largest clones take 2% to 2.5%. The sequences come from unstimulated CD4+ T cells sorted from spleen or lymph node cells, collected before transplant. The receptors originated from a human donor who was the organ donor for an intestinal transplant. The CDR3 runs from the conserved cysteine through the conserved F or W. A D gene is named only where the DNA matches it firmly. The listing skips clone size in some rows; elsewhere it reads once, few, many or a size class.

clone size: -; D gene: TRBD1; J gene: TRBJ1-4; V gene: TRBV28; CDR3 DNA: TGTGCCAGCAGCTTGGACAGGGTTTGGGAAAAACTGTTTTTT; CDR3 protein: CASSLDRVWEKLFF
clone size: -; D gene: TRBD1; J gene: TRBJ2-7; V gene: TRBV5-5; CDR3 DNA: TGTGCCAGCAGCTTGGATGGGACAGCCTACGAGCAGTACTTC; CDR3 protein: CASSLDGTAYEQYF
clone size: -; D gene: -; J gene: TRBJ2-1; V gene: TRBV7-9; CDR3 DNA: TGTGCCAGCAGCTTGGGTGAGCAGTTCTTC; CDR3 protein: CASSLGEQFF
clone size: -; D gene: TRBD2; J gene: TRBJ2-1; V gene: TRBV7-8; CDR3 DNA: TGTGCCAGCAGCTTTAGACTAGCGGGAGGCACCTCCTACAATGAGCAGTTCTTC; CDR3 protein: CASSFRLAGGTSYNEQFF
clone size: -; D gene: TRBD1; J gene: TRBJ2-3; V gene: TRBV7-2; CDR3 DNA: TGTGCCAGCAGCTTAGCTTATAGGACAACAGGGGGCACAGATACGCAGTATTTT; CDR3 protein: CASSLAYRTTGGTDTQYF
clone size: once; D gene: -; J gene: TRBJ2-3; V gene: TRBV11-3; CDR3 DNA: TGTGCCAGCAGCTTAGATCGGGCGGCAGATACGCAGTATTTT; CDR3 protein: CASSLDRAADTQYF
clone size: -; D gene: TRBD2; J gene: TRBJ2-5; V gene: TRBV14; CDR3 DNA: TGTGCCAGCAGCCCTTGGGTGACTAGCGGGAGTGAAGAGACCCAGTACTTC; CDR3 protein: CASSPWVTSGSEETQYF
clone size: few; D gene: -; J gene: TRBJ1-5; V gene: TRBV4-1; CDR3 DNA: TGCGCCAGCAGCCAAGACAGGGGCAATCAGCCCCAGCATTTT; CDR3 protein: CASSQDRGNQPQHF
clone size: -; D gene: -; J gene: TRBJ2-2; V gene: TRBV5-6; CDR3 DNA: TGTGCCAGCAGCCGCTACAGGGCCACCGGGGAGCTGTTTTTT; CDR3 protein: CASSRYRATGELFF
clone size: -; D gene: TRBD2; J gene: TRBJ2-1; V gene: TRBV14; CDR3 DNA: TGTGCCAGCAGCCTGAGACTAGCGGGAGTGAATGAGCAGTTCTTC; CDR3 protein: CASSLRLAGVNEQFF
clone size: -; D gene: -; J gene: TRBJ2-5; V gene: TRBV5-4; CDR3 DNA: TGTGCCAGCAGCTTGGCCGGGGTAGTGGAGACCCAGTACTTC; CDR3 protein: CASSLAGVVETQYF
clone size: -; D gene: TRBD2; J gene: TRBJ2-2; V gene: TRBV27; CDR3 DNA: TGTGCCAGCAGTTTATTCCGGACTAGACCGAACACCGGGGAGCTGTTTTTT; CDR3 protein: CASSLFRTRPNTGELFF
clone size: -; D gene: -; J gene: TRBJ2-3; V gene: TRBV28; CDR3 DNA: TGTGCCAGCACCCTAGGGGGGTTCGCAGATACGCAGTATTTT; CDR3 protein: CASTLGGFADTQYF
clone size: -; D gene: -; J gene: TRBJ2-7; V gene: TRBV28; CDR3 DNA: TGTGCCAGCAGCCTATGGCAGGGGGGCTTTGGCTACGAGCAGTACTTC; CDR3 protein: CASSLWQGGFGYEQYF
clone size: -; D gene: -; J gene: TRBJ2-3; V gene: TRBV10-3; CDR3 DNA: TGTGCCATCAGTGAGGGCTCGGGAGCTGCAGATACGCAGTATTTT; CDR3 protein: CAISEGSGAADTQYF
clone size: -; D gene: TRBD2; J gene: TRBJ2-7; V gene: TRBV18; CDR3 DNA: TGTGCCAGCTCACCCAGCCTGCAGCGGGAGTCTGACGAGCAGTACTTC; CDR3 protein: CASSPSLQRESDEQYF
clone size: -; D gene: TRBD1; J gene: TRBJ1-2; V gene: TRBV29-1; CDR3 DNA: TGCAGCGTTGGTTTAGGGACAGGGGGCGGCTATGGCTACACCTTC; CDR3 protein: CSVGLGTGGGYGYTF
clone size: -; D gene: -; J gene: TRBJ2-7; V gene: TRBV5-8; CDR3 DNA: TGTGCCAGCAGCATAGGGGTCAGCTCCTACGAGCAGTACTTC; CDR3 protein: CASSIGVSSYEQYF
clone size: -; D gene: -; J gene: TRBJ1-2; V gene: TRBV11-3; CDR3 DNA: TGTGCCAGCAGCGGACCGGGTTTCGGGGACTATGGCTACACCTTC; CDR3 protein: CASSGPGFGDYGYTF
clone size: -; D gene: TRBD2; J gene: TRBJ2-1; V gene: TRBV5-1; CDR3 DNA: TGCGCCAGCAGCTTCATACTAGCGGTTTACAATGAGCAGTTCTTC; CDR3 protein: CASSFILAVYNEQFF
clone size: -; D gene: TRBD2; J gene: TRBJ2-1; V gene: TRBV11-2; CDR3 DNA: TGTGCCAGCAGCTTTACTAGCGGGCAATACAATGAGCAGTTCTTC; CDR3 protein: CASSFTSGQYNEQFF
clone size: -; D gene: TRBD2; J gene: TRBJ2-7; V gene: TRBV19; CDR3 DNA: TGTGCCAGTAGTCCCACTAGCGGACGCTACGAGCAGTACTTC; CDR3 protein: CASSPTSGRYEQYF
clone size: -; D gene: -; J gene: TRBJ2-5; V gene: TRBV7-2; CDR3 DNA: TGTGCCAGCAGCTTAGCTAGGGAAGAGACCCAGTACTTC; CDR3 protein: CASSLAREETQYF